This T cell receptor (beta chain) was observed in a study of PD-L1 blockade in urothelial cancer. Study context: About 90% of the roughly 30 patients were men who had bladder-origin urothelial cancer. Analysis of the blood was performed 3 weeks (second dose) and 6 weeks after treatment start.

Time point meaning: pretreatment peripheral blood. CDR1 MNHEY and CDR2 SVGAGI come from the germline V gene. V shed 5 bases, J shed 5 bases, and the junction held 11 bases outside the gene matches. The CDR3 contains 15 residues. Assay used: immunoSEQ multiplex PCR; TCRdb lists only in-frame clones, some missing. The top ten hold around 11% of the sample, which has tens of thousands of clones, approximately 90% seen once. The starting material was PBMCs, obtained around atezolizumab (anti-PD-L1) treatment. The J gene is TRBJ2-5, the V gene TRBV6-5; 7 nucleotides agree with TRBD1. The clonotype originates from a woman aged 55-70 years with urothelial cancer. The CDR3 bases are TGTGCCAGCAGTCGCTCCGGGGACAGCTGGGAGACCCAGTACTTC. Amino acid sequence: CASSRSGDSWETQYF.